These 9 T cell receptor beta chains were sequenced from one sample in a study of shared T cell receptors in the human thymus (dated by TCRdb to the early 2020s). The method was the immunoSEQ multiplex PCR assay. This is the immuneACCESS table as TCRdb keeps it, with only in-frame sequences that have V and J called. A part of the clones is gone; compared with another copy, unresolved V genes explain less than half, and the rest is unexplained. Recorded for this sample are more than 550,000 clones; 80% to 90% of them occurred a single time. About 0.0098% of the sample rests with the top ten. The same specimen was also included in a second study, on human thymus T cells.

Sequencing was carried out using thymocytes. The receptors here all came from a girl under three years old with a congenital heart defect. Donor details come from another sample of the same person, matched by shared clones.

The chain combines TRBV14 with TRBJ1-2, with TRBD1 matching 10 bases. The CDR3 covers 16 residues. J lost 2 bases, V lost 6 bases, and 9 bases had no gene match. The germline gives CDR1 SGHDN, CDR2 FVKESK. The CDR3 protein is CASRSGQGPKNYGYTF. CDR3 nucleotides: TGTGCCAGCAGATCGGGACAGGGGCCAAAGAACTATGGCTACACCTTC.

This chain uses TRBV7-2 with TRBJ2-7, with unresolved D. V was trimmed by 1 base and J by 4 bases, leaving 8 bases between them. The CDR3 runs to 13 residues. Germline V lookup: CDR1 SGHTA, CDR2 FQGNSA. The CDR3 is CASSLEILYEQYF. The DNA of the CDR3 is TGTGCCAGCAGCTTAGAAATCCTTTACGAGCAGTACTTC.

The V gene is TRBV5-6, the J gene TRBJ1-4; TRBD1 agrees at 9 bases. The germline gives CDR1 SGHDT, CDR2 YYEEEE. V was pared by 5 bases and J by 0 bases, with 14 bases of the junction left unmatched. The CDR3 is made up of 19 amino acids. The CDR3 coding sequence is TGTGCCAGCAGTCAAAAACGGGACAGGGAGTCTGCAACTAATGAAAAACTGTTTTTT. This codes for CASSQKRDRESATNEKLFF.

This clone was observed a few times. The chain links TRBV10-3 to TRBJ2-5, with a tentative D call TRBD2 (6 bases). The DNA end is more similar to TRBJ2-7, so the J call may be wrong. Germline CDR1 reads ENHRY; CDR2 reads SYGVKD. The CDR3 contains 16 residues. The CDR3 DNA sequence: TGTGCCATCAGTGAGTGGGGACTCCTGCACTCCTACGAGCAGTACTTC. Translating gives CAISEWGLLHSYEQYF.

CDR3 DNA sequence: TGTGCCAGCAGCCACACAGGGTATAATTCACCCCTCCACTTT. Translation: CASSHTGYNSPLHF. V usage is TRBV5-8 and J usage is TRBJ1-6, with a weak D call TRBD1 (6 bases). This CDR3 is built from 14 residues. CDR1 is SGHTS and CDR2 is YDEGEE in the germline V gene. Trimming left V 4 bases short and J 4 bases short, with 9 bases between.

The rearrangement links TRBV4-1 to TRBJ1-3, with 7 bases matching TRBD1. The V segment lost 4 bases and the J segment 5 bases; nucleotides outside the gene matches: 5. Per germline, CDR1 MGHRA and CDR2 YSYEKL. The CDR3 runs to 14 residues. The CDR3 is CASSPRDRRNTIYF. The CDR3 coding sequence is TGCGCCAGCAGCCCCCGGGACAGAAGAAACACCATATATTTT.

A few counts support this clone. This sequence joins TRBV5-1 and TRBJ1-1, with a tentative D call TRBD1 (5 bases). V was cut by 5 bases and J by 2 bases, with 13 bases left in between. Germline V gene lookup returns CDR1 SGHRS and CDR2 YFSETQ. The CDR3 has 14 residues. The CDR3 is CASRQGWINTEAFF. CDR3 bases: TGCGCCAGCAGGCAGGGTTGGATAAACACTGAAGCTTTCTTT.

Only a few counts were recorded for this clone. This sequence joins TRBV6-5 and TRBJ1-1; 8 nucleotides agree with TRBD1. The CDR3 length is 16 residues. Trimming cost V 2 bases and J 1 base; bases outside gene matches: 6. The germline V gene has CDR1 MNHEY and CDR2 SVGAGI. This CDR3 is CASSYGQGAPNTEAFF. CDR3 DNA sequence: TGTGCCAGCAGTTACGGGCAGGGGGCCCCGAACACTGAAGCTTTCTTT.

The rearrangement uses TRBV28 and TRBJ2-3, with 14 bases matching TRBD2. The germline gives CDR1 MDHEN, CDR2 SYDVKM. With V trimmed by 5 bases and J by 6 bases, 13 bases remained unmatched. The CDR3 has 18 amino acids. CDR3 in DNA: TGTGCCAGCAGTCCCTCACCGGGACTAGCGGGGGAGGATGATACGCAGTATTTT. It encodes CASSPSPGLAGEDDTQYF. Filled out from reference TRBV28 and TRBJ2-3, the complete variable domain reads DVKVTQSSRYLVKRTGEKVFLECVQDMDHENMFWYRQDPGLGLRLIYFSYDVKMKEKGDIPEGYSVSREKKERFSLILESASTNQTSMYLCASSPSPGLAGEDDTQYFGPGTRLTVL.